This TCR beta chain is drawn from a study of blood T cell repertoires in COVID-19. CDR1 is SGHRS and CDR2 is YFSETQ in the germline V gene. Trimming at V came to 4 bases and at J to 5 bases, leaving 5 bases not matched to a gene. CDR3 length: 14 residues. Authors' processing steps: Reference gene primer amplification gave nucleated cell count estimates. The protocol was immunoSEQ multiplex PCR, while the TCRdb copy is restricted to in-frame clones and leaves out a portion. V and J calls and clone size are given by that table; D and trimming were obtained from the DNA. The table records under 200,000 clones, 86% of them present only once.

This TCR came from a woman between 35 and 50 years old in a cohort exposed to, infected with or recovered from COVID-19 (not recorded which). Sequenced material: PBMCs or T cells enriched from blood (not recorded which). V usage is TRBV5-1 and J usage is TRBJ2-1, with TRBD2 identical over 8 bases. The CDR3 here is CASSIWTSNNEQFF. In DNA, the CDR3 is TGCGCCAGCAGCATATGGACTAGCAACAATGAGCAGTTCTTC. The variable domain in full, with the rest retrieved from reference TRBV5-1 and TRBJ2-1, is KAGVTQTPRYLIKTRGQQVTLSCSPISGHRSVSWYQQTPGQGLQFLFEYFSETQRNKGNFPGRFSGRQFSNSRSEMNVSTLELGDSALYLCASSIWTSNNEQFFGPGTRLTVL.